Each of the 29 T cell receptor beta chains below was sequenced from the same sample in a study of beta chain features in type 1 diabetes. The investigators reverse transcribed all of the isolated RNA, so they sequenced expressed TCRB transcripts. Profiling relied on immunoSEQ multiplex PCR, and the TCRdb table lists in-frame clones only, not all of them. This table has nearly 700,000 clones, roughly 12% appearing once. These TCRs are of unknown antigen specificity. Study-level points and caveats: Among patients with Type 1 diabetes, TCRB CDR3s were moderately but significantly shorter in every one of the four CD4+ subsets.

The source material was naive CD4+ T cells from blood. The source is a man between 18 and 29 years old with type 1 diabetes.

The V and J genes are TRBV5-4 and TRBJ1-4; a possible D gene is TRBD1 (5 bases). The V gene's germline CDR1 is SGHNT and CDR2 YYREEE (reference sequence). Trimming shortened V by 4 bases and J by 2 bases, and 15 bases separated the two germline ends. The CDR3 spans 16 residues. The CDR3 bases are TGTGCCAGCAGCCGAACGCAGGGCGTCACTAATGAAAAACTGTTTTTT. Translated, it gives CASSRTQGVTNEKLFF. Full variable domain (rest looked up from reference TRBV5-4 and TRBJ1-4): ETGVTQSPTHLIKTRGQQVTLRCSSQSGHNTVSWYQQALGQGPQFIFQYYREEENGRGNFPPRFSGLQFPNYSSELNVNALELDDSALYLCASSRTQGVTNEKLFFGSGTQLSVL.

V is TRBV10-3 and J is TRBJ1-2; maybe TRBD1 (5 bases). The CDR3 is 13 residues long. The ends were cut back, 5 bases at V and 6 bases at J, with 13 bases in the middle. Germline CDR1 is ENHRY and CDR2 is SYGVKD. Here the CDR3 DNA reads TGTGCCATCAGTCGGGGGGAGGGAGATGGCTACACCTTC. Translated: CAISRGEGDGYTF.

The chain employs TRBV28 and TRBJ2-1; 11 bases map to TRBD1. J gave up 7 bases and V 5 bases, and 13 bases lay outside the gene matches. The germline V gene encodes CDR1 MDHEN and CDR2 SYDVKM. This CDR3 region has 17 residues. In nucleotides, the CDR3 is TGTGCCAGCAGTCCCCCGTCCGGACAGGGGGCGCAGAATGAGCAGTTCTTC. This sequence encodes CASSPPSGQGAQNEQFF.

This clone appeared a few times. V is TRBV25-1 and J is TRBJ1-3; D uncertain. Trimming took 5 bases from V and 4 from J, leaving 9 bases between them. Per germline, CDR1 MGHDK and CDR2 SYGVNS. The CDR3 contains 13 residues. CDR3 DNA: TGTGCCAGCAGTCCCCGAGGGGGAAACACCATATATTTT. Translation: CASSPRGGNTIYF.

V gene TRBV7-6 combines with J gene TRBJ2-2, with D possibly matching TRBD1 (6 bases). The CDR3 runs 16 residues. V lost 2 bases to trimming and J lost 2 bases, with 12 bases between them. Germline loops: CDR1 SGHVS, CDR2 FNYEAQ. CDR3 DNA sequence: TGTGCCAGCAGCTTATCTGGGACACTTAACACCGGGGAGCTGTTTTTT. Translation gives CASSLSGTLNTGELFF. Full variable domain (missing parts from reference TRBV7-6 and TRBJ2-2): GAGVSQSPRYKVTKRGQDVALRCDPISGHVSLYWYRQALGQGPEFLTYFNYEAQQDKSGLPNDRFSAERPEGSISTLTIQRTEQRDSAMYRCASSLSGTLNTGELFFGEGSRLTVL.

V is TRBV2 and J is TRBJ2-3, with D perhaps TRBD1 (6 bases). Germline values: CDR1 SNHLY, CDR2 FYNNEI. Trimming took off 0 bases at V and 7 bases at J, with 14 bases between the two ends. The CDR3 loop spans 15 amino acids. The CDR3 DNA sequence: TGTGCCAGCAGTGAAGCGGTACAGGGCGGAAATACGCAGTATTTT. It encodes CASSEAVQGGNTQYF.

The V and J genes are TRBV28 and TRBJ2-2; a weak D match, TRBD1 (5 bases). Germline loops: CDR1 MDHEN, CDR2 SYDVKM. Trimming stripped 4 bases from V and 7 bases from J, with 10 bases between. The CDR3 loop spans 13 amino acids. CDR3 sequence: CASSSAGIGELFF. As DNA, the CDR3 is TGTGCCAGCAGTTCCGCAGGGATCGGGGAGCTGTTTTTT.

The V gene is TRBV28, the J gene TRBJ2-3; either TRBD1 or TRBD2 may fit D (6 bases each). The CDR3 has 14 residues. CDR1 MDHEN and CDR2 SYDVKM come from the germline V gene. Trimming removed 5 bases from V and 4 bases from J, with 13 bases in between. CDR3 bases: TGTGCCAGCAGTCTACAGGGAGGCCCAGATACGCAGTATTTT. Its protein is CASSLQGGPDTQYF.

V is TRBV18 and J is TRBJ1-1; D not certain. In germline, CDR1 is KGHSH, CDR2 LQKENI. The V end was cut by 4 bases, the J end by 4 bases, with 10 bases between. The CDR3 is 13 amino acids. The CDR3 DNA reads as TGTGCCAGCTCACAGGGTTTCGGCACTGAAGCTTTCTTT. Protein: CASSQGFGTEAFF.

This clone was counted between two and nine times. CDR3 sequence: CAWRSDGYSESYEQYF. The CDR3 region has the DNA TGTGCCTGGAGGTCGGACGGGTACAGCGAATCCTACGAGCAGTACTTC. V is TRBV30 and J is TRBJ2-7, with D uncertain. CDR1 GTSNPN and CDR2 SVGIG come from the germline V gene (reference sequence). The CDR3 is 16 residues long. V lost 3 bases and J 1 base, leaving 19 bases between the germline ends.

This clone showed up just a few times. The V and J genes are TRBV6-5 and TRBJ2-7, with D possibly being TRBD1 (5 bases). The V and J ends lost 0 bases and 0 bases respectively, with 12 bases between them. The germline CDR1 and CDR2 sequences are MNHEY and SVGAGI. The CDR3 spans 16 residues. CDR3 coding DNA: TGTGCCAGCAGTTACTCGCCAGGGCTAAGCTCCTACGAGCAGTACTTC. Its translation is CASSYSPGLSSYEQYF.

This clone was seen only a few times. The CDR3 protein is CASSLPEIIYGYTF. The CDR3 DNA reads TGTGCCAGCAGCTTACCCGAAATTATTTATGGCTACACCTTC. The rearrangement links TRBV7-9 to TRBJ1-2; D is unclear. There are 14 residues in the CDR3. Germline-derived CDR1 and CDR2 are SEHNR and FQNEAQ (reference sequence). V was clipped by 2 bases and J by 5 bases, with 12 bases between them. Full variable domain (remainder filled in from reference TRBV7-9 and TRBJ1-2): DTGVSQNPRHKITKRGQNVTFRCDPISEHNRLYWYRQTLGQGPEFLTYFQNEAQLEKSRLLSDRFSAERPKGSFSTLEIQRTEQGDSAMYLCASSLPEIIYGYTFGSGTRLTVV.

Notes on this clone: Other DNA sequences in this sample translate to the same CDR3. The CDR3 DNA reads TGTGCCAGTAGTATCCGCTCTGGGGCCAACGTCCTGACTTTC. This encodes CASSIRSGANVLTF. The rearrangement uses TRBV19 and TRBJ2-6; D is unclear. Trimming stripped 3 bases from V and 0 bases from J, with 3 bases between. The CDR3 covers 14 residues. Germline CDR1 and CDR2: LNHDA and SQIVND (reference sequence).

This clone was counted a few times. CDR3 amino acids: CASSSQEIAYNEQFF. CDR3 sequence (DNA): TGTGCCAGCAGTTCCCAGGAAATCGCCTACAATGAGCAGTTCTTC. The rearrangement uses TRBV6-6 and TRBJ2-1; D is uncertain. CDR1 is MNHNY and CDR2 is SVGAGI in the germline V gene (reference sequence). CDR3 length equals 15 residues. V was clipped by 4 bases and J by 2 bases, with 12 bases between them.

CDR3 loop: CSVTDAVEQYF. The CDR3 nucleotides are TGCAGCGTAACGGACGCGGTCGAGCAGTACTTC. The chain carries TRBV29-1 and TRBJ2-7, with D unclear. CDR3 length: 11 residues. The germline V and J ends were trimmed by 6 bases and 6 bases, with 12 bases remaining between them. The germline gives CDR1 SQVTM, CDR2 ANQGSEA.

The rearrangement uses TRBV2 and TRBJ1-1; D is ambiguous. The ends were cut back, 6 bases at V and 7 bases at J, with 12 bases in the middle. The CDR3 has 12 amino acids. The germline V gene encodes CDR1 SNHLY and CDR2 FYNNEI. The CDR3 DNA reads TGTGCCAGCAGATCGACTAGGGTTGAAGCTTTCTTT. This codes for CASRSTRVEAFF.

Many counts were recorded for this clone. The chain links TRBV7-9 to TRBJ2-5; D remains unclear. Germline V gene sequence: CDR1 SEHNR, CDR2 FQNEAQ (reference sequence). Trimming shortened V by 5 bases and J by 4 bases, and 8 bases separated the two germline ends. This CDR3 has 12 amino acids. CDR3 nucleotides: TGTGCCAGCAGCGCGTACCGAGAGACCCAGTACTTC. It specifies CASSAYRETQYF.

The J gene is TRBJ2-3, the V gene TRBV5-1; D is ambiguous. V gave up 5 bases and J gave up 0 bases, with 10 bases separating them. The CDR3 loop spans 14 amino acids. Looked up from germline, CDR1 is SGHRS and CDR2 is YFSETQ. The chain's CDR3 is CASSTGPSTDTQYF. In DNA, the CDR3 is TGCGCCAGCAGTACGGGTCCTAGCACAGATACGCAGTATTTT.

This clone was detected a few times. The identical CDR3 is also encoded by other nucleotide sequences in the sample. The J gene is TRBJ1-2, the V gene TRBV5-1, with D possibly matching TRBD1 (6 bases). Germline CDR1 reads SGHRS; CDR2 reads YFSETQ. V lost 3 bases and J 4 bases, leaving 7 bases between the germline ends. The CDR3 length is 12 residues. The CDR3 loop is CASSSGVYGYTF. DNA for the CDR3: TGCGCCAGCAGCTCAGGGGTCTATGGCTACACCTTC.

The chain uses TRBV5-1 and TRBJ2-7; D possibly corresponds to TRBD1 (6 bases). The CDR3 sequence is 17 residues long. CDR1 SGHRS and CDR2 YFSETQ come from the germline V gene. V was trimmed by 0 bases and J by 0 bases, leaving 16 bases between them. DNA of the CDR3: TGCGCCAGCAGCTTGGGCCCACCCGAACAGGGCTCCTACGAGCAGTACTTC. This sequence encodes CASSLGPPEQGSYEQYF.

There are a few counts of this clone. CDR3 in DNA: TGTGCCAGCAGTGACTTCAGGATTAACTATGGCTACACCTTC. This codes for CASSDFRINYGYTF. The rearrangement links TRBV25-1 to TRBJ1-2; no clear D. The CDR3 has 14 residues. Between the trimmed V and J ends, which lost 3 bases and 1 base, there was a span of 9 bases. The germline V gene encodes CDR1 MGHDK and CDR2 SYGVNS.

This chain joins TRBV9 and TRBJ1-1; a weak D match, TRBD1 (6 bases). The CDR3 sequence is 14 residues long. V shed 3 bases and J shed 5 bases, with 14 bases lying between them. CDR1 SGDLS and CDR2 YYNGEE come from the germline V gene. The CDR3 here is CASSGPGVGTEAFF. CDR3 DNA sequence: TGTGCCAGCAGCGGGCCAGGGGTTGGGACTGAAGCTTTCTTT.

There are a few counts of this clone. The rearrangement joins TRBV2 to TRBJ2-5; D call uncertain. The CDR3 loop spans 12 amino acids. The V and J ends lost 1 base and 3 bases respectively, with 3 bases between them. Per the germline V gene, CDR1 is SNHLY and CDR2 is FYNNEI. This chain's CDR3 is CASSEVEETQYF. CDR3 coding DNA: TGTGCCAGCAGTGAAGTCGAAGAGACCCAGTACTTC.

This clone was picked up a small number of times. This sequence joins TRBV30 and TRBJ1-5, with 7 bases that match TRBD1. V gave up 0 bases and J gave up 9 bases; unmatched junction bases: 11. The germline V gene encodes CDR1 GTSNPN and CDR2 SVGIG (reference sequence). The CDR3 loop spans 15 amino acids. The CDR3 DNA reads as TGTGCCTGGAGTGTACCCGACAGGGACGATGCGCCCCAGCATTTT. It specifies CAWSVPDRDDAPQHF. The full variable domain, completed using reference TRBV30 and TRBJ1-5, is SQTIHQWPATLVQPVGSPLSLECTVEGTSNPNLYWYRQAAGRGLQLLFYSVGIGQISSEVPQNLSASRPQDRQFILSSKKLLLSDSGFYLCAWSVPDRDDAPQHFGDGTRLSIL.

Turning to this clone: The same CDR3 can be traced to other DNA sequences in this sample. The V and J genes are TRBV5-1 and TRBJ2-6; weak D call: TRBD1 (6 bases). This CDR3 has 15 amino acids. Germline V gene lookup returns CDR1 SGHRS and CDR2 YFSETQ. The V and J ends lost 2 bases and 2 bases respectively, with 8 bases between them. The CDR3 nucleotides read TGCGCCAGCAGCTTAGGGGGAACTGGGGCCAACGTCCTGACTTTC. Translation gives CASSLGGTGANVLTF.

The chain combines TRBV9 with TRBJ2-5, with D perhaps TRBD2 (7 bases). The CDR3 is 16 residues long. Between the trimmed V and J ends, which lost 0 bases and 1 base, there was a span of 13 bases. The germline CDR1 and CDR2 sequences are SGDLS and YYNGEE. CDR3 nucleotides: TGTGCCAGCAGCGTAGCGGCGGGGGCGACCCAAGAGACCCAGTACTTC. Amino acids: CASSVAAGATQETQYF.

This chain links TRBV7-2 with TRBJ2-1; 11 bases match TRBD2. This CDR3 has 14 residues. The V segment lost 3 bases and the J segment 8 bases; nucleotides outside the gene matches: 3. Germline loops: CDR1 SGHTA, CDR2 FQGNSA. This CDR3 reads CASSLASGGYEQFF. CDR3 sequence (DNA): TGTGCCAGCAGCTTGGCTAGCGGGGGGTATGAGCAGTTCTTC.

The chain employs TRBV18 and TRBJ2-7; 7 bases align to TRBD1. The germline V gene has CDR1 KGHSH and CDR2 LQKENI. Germline trimming cut 1 base from V and 4 bases from J; bases unmatched to any gene: 13. This CDR3 is 17 amino acids long. CDR3 sequence reads: CASSPQEGGIIVYEQYF. The CDR3 nucleotides are TGTGCCAGCTCACCACAGGAAGGGGGCATAATAGTTTACGAGCAGTACTTC.

V is TRBV5-4 and J is TRBJ1-6; no firm D call. CDR1 is SGHNT and CDR2 is YYREEE in the germline V gene (reference sequence). Trimming cost V 4 bases and J 1 base, with 9 bases left between them. The CDR3 runs to 15 residues. This CDR3 is CASSAGLSYNSPLHF. The CDR3 DNA follows: TGTGCCAGCAGCGCCGGGTTGTCCTATAATTCACCCCTCCACTTT.